This is a list of T cell receptor beta chains from one sample in a study of shared clonotypes between healthy human individuals. Using immunoSEQ multiplex PCR, the repertoire was profiled, and TCRdb retains in-frame clones only, with some absent. The sample gives around 120,000 clones, less than 80% of which show up once; approximately 25% is in the top ten. The sequencing sample was made of memory CD8+ T cells sorted from blood. These receptors all come from a woman in her 30s in good health. Both conserved end residues are part of each CDR3. A D gene is named only where the DNA matches it firmly. Rows give clone size only sometimes, using once, few, many, or a class for an expanded clone.

v_gene	abundance	j_gene	d_gene	CDR3nt	CDR3aa
TRBV6-6	-	TRBJ2-7	-	TGTGCCAGCAATACCGGGGAGACAAACGAGCAGTACTTC	CASNTGETNEQYF
TRBV25-1	few	TRBJ2-5	TRBD1	TGTGCCAGCAGCAAAGGGACAGGGGGCGGAGAGACCCAGTACTTC	CASSKGTGGGETQYF
TRBV28	few	TRBJ2-7	TRBD2	TGTGCCAGCAGTCAGAGCGGGAGTTCCTACGAGCAGTACTTC	CASSQSGSSYEQYF
TRBV7-9	many	TRBJ2-7	TRBD1	TGTGCCAGCAGCTTTAGACAGGGGCAATTCTACGAGCAGTACTTC	CASSFRQGQFYEQYF
TRBV28	-	TRBJ2-4	TRBD2	TGTGCCAGCAGTTTATATTCTAGCGGGAGCTTGGCCAAAAACATTCAGTACTTC	CASSLYSSGSLAKNIQYF
TRBV11-2	-	TRBJ1-2	TRBD1	TGTGCCAGCAGCTTAGTAGGGACAGGGAATGGCTACACCTTC	CASSLVGTGNGYTF
TRBV2	few	TRBJ2-1	TRBD2	TGTGCCAGCACTAGCGGGATATACAATGAGCAGTTCTTC	CASTSGIYNEQFF
TRBV6-1	-	TRBJ2-1	-	TGTGCCAGCAGTGCGGGAGTGGGATCCTACAATGAGCAGTTCTTC	CASSAGVGSYNEQFF
TRBV5-6	few	TRBJ1-2	-	TGTGCCAGCAGCGGCTCGGGGGTGCACGGCTACACCTTC	CASSGSGVHGYTF
TRBV15	-	TRBJ2-1	TRBD1	TGTGCCACTCGAGGGGACAGGGGACGCTACAATGAGCAGTTCTTC	CATRGDRGRYNEQFF
TRBV7-9	-	TRBJ2-1	-	TGTGCCAGCAGCTTGGGGGCGGACCTAAATGCCAATGAGCAGTTCTTC	CASSLGADLNANEQFF
TRBV28	-	TRBJ2-7	TRBD1	TGTGCCAGCAGCAGACAGGGTTTGGCCTACGAGCAGTACTTC	CASSRQGLAYEQYF
TRBV18	-	TRBJ1-4	-	TGTGCCAGCTCACCCCGCAATCCAGGAGTGCACGAAAAACTGTTTTTT	CASSPRNPGVHEKLFF
TRBV23-1	-	TRBJ1-2	-	TGCGCCAGCAGTCCGACAAGACAGTTAGCTAACTATGGCTACACCTTC	CASSPTRQLANYGYTF
TRBV27	-	TRBJ2-7	TRBD1	TGTGCCAGCGGAGGGGGGACAGGGGGCTACGAGCAGTACTTC	CASGGGTGGYEQYF
TRBV25-1	-	TRBJ2-7	-	TGTGCCAGCAGTGCCCCAAATCCCGCCCCCACCTACGAGCAGTACTTC	CASSAPNPAPTYEQYF
TRBV5-1	-	TRBJ2-7	-	TGCGCCAGCAGCGTGGGCGGGACATCCTTCTTGGAGCAGTACTTC	CASSVGGTSFLEQYF
TRBV28	-	TRBJ2-7	TRBD2	TGTGCCAGCTTAGGACTAGCGGAAATATACGAGCAGTACTTC	CASLGLAEIYEQYF
TRBV4-2	-	TRBJ2-6	-	TGTGCCAGCAGCCCCACAGGGAGTAGCTCTGGGGCCAACGTCCTGACTTTC	CASSPTGSSSGANVLTF
TRBV28	-	TRBJ1-2	-	TGTGCCAGCAGTTTCCCGACCGGGACGGACTATGGCTACACCTTC	CASSFPTGTDYGYTF
TRBV11-1	-	TRBJ2-2	-	TGTGCCAGCAGCTTAGTAGTTCCCACCGGGGAGCTGTTTTTT	CASSLVVPTGELFF
TRBV10-3	-	TRBJ2-7	-	TGTGCCATCAGTGGAGCGGGCACCTACGAGCAGTACTTC	CAISGAGTYEQYF
TRBV5-1	-	TRBJ1-1	-	TGCGCCAGCAGCGTACAACCTCCAGGGGAAGAGGGAGCTTTCTTT	CASSVQPPGEEGAFF
TRBV25-1	many	TRBJ2-2	-	TGTGCCAGCAGCGCGGACAGCCGGGAGCTGTTTTTT	CASSADSRELFF
TRBV7-8	-	TRBJ2-7	-	TGTGCCAGCAGCTTAGTTGGTTTAGACGAGCAGTACTTC	CASSLVGLDEQYF
TRBV9	-	TRBJ2-7	-	TGTGCCAGCAGCGCTGACAGGGGAGGGGACGAGCAGTACTTC	CASSADRGGDEQYF
TRBV4-1	once	TRBJ2-1	-	TGCGCCAGCAGCCCGACCGTATCCAGGGTCGATGAGCAGTTCTTC	CASSPTVSRVDEQFF
TRBV10-2	few	TRBJ2-7	TRBD2	TGCGCCAGCTCTTTAGCGGGAGACCCCTACGAGCAGTACTTC	CASSLAGDPYEQYF
TRBV6-4	many	TRBJ2-2	-	TGTGCCAGCAGTGAAGGGGAGGTCACCGGGGAGCTGTTTTTT	CASSEGEVTGELFF
TRBV27	-	TRBJ2-1	TRBD1	TGTGCCAGCAGTTTAGTAGCGCCGGGACAGGGGGCGCTTGAGCAGTTCTTC	CASSLVAPGQGALEQFF
TRBV6-1	many	TRBJ2-4	-	TGTGCCAGCAGTGAAGAGACTGGGAAAAACATTCAGTACTTC	CASSEETGKNIQYF
TRBV14	many	TRBJ1-1	-	TGTGCCAGCAGCTCCACAGGGACGATGGGTGATTCGGGCACTGAAGCTTTCTTT	CASSSTGTMGDSGTEAFF
TRBV11-2	few	TRBJ2-7	-	TGTGCCAGCAGCCCCCGGGACCCCTACGAGCAGTACTTC	CASSPRDPYEQYF
TRBV28	few	TRBJ2-7	TRBD1	TGTGCCAGCAGTTTGGTCCAGGGGGTAGCCGGGGAGCAGTACTTC	CASSLVQGVAGEQYF
TRBV7-8	many	TRBJ1-1	TRBD1	TGTGCCAGCAGCCCAGGACAGGGATGGAACACTGAAGCTTTCTTT	CASSPGQGWNTEAFF
TRBV6-6	-	TRBJ1-1	-	TGTGCCAGCAGTGACAGGAGGGTGAACACTGAAGCTTTCTTT	CASSDRRVNTEAFF
TRBV10-3	-	TRBJ2-3	TRBD2	TGTGCCATCAGTGAGTCGATTAGGACTAGCGGAGACACAGATACGCAGTATTTT	CAISESIRTSGDTDTQYF
TRBV6-4	many	TRBJ2-3	-	TGTGCCAGCAGTGAGCGTCAGGAGACAGATACGCAGTATTTT	CASSERQETDTQYF
TRBV9	once	TRBJ1-6	-	TGTGCCAGCAGCGAGAGAGACAACCCTAGGAACTATTCACCCCTCCACTTT	CASSERDNPRNYSPLHF
TRBV28	-	TRBJ2-2	TRBD2	TGTGCCAGCAGGGCAGGGAGGGCCGCGAACACCGGGGAGCTGTTTTTT	CASRAGRAANTGELFF
TRBV28	-	TRBJ2-1	TRBD2	TGTGCCAGCAGGCCGGGAGGGCCTGGGAATGAGCAGTTCTTC	CASRPGGPGNEQFF
TRBV5-4	once	TRBJ2-1	TRBD2	TGTGCCAGCAGCTTGGATCTAGCGGGGATCAATGAGCAGTTCTTC	CASSLDLAGINEQFF
TRBV19	-	TRBJ2-1	-	TGTGCCAGTAGTATGGCGGATGAGCAGTTCTTC	CASSMADEQFF
TRBV14	medium-sized	TRBJ2-7	TRBD2	TGTGCCAGCAGCCATTGGAGCGGGAGTTTCTACGAGCAGTACTTC	CASSHWSGSFYEQYF
TRBV28	few	TRBJ1-1	-	TGTGCCAGCAGTTTTCGGAGGGACTACCTAGAAGCTTTCTTT	CASSFRRDYLEAFF
TRBV28	-	TRBJ1-5	TRBD1	TGTGCCAGCAGTTTATTGTCTTCTGTACCGGGACAGGGAGGAAATCAGCCCCAGCATTTT	CASSLLSSVPGQGGNQPQHF
TRBV4-1	-	TRBJ1-4	-	TGCGCCAGCAGCCATCCCTGGCACCGGGTTCGGGGTGAAAAACTGTTTTTT	CASSHPWHRVRGEKLFF
TRBV5-1	-	TRBJ2-1	TRBD2	TGCGCCAGCAGCTTGGGGTCGGGAGGCGGCAATGAGCAGTTCTTC	CASSLGSGGGNEQFF
TRBV11-2	-	TRBJ2-7	-	TGTGCCAGCAGCTTAGGGACAGGGAGGGTGGGAACCTACGAGCAGTACTTC	CASSLGTGRVGTYEQYF
TRBV30	-	TRBJ1-1	-	TGTGCCTGGAGTGCTTGCGAGTGGGACTTGAACACTGAAGCTTTCTTT	CAWSACEWDLNTEAFF
TRBV9	-	TRBJ1-4	-	TGTGCCAGCAGCGTAGCTTGGGGGGCCGAAAAACTGTTTTTT	CASSVAWGAEKLFF
TRBV29-1	-	TRBJ2-1	-	TGCAGCGTTGGATCGGGGTACCGTTACAATGAGCAGTTCTTC	CSVGSGYRYNEQFF
TRBV9	-	TRBJ2-7	-	TGTGCCAGCAGCGTAGCCCCAGACTACGAGCAGTACTTC	CASSVAPDYEQYF
TRBV29-1	-	TRBJ1-1	-	TGCAGCGTTGTACAGAACACTGAAGCTTTCTTT	CSVVQNTEAFF
TRBV5-1	-	TRBJ1-1	-	TGCGCCAGCAGCTTGTCAGGACCCGTGACTGAAGCTTTCTTT	CASSLSGPVTEAFF
TRBV19	-	TRBJ2-1	TRBD2	TGTGCCAGTAGATCACTAGCGGGTGAATACAATGAGCAGTTCTTC	CASRSLAGEYNEQFF